This T cell receptor beta chain was recovered during a study of blood T cell repertoires in COVID-19. Study at large: Some COVID-19 samples were acute and others convalescent; all came from the United States, Italy and Spain. T cells, B-cell-depleted T cells, or PBMCs provided the cDNA or gDNA that served as material.

In the authors' workflow: Nucleated cell counts were estimated from reference gene primer amplification. Sequencing was performed with immunoSEQ multiplex PCR; in TCRdb, only in-frame clones are kept and a portion is missing. V and J calls and clone size are those listed in that table; D and trimming were worked out from the DNA. The data show a few hundred thousand clones, roughly 80% seen once. V was shortened by 7 bases and J by 5 bases, with 17 bases between the two germline ends. CDR1 MDHEN and CDR2 SYDVKM come from the germline V gene. The CDR3 is made up of 15 amino acids. Material for sequencing was peripheral blood. The V gene is TRBV28, the J gene TRBJ2-2, with D possibly being TRBD1 (6 bases). The TCR comes from a man aged 80 or over with acute or convalescent COVID-19. CDR3: CASTRSGTSTGELFF. CDR3 bases: TGTGCCAGCACCCGATCAGGGACATCGACCGGGGAGCTGTTTTTT.